Below are 5 T cell receptor beta chains sequenced from a single sample in a study of T cell responses to AZD1222 COVID-19 vaccine. Here immunoSEQ multiplex PCR was the method, and the copy in TCRdb shows in-frame clones only, minus some. The sample consists of about 180,000 clones, 80% to 95% of them appearing once. Specimen: peripheral blood, collected 28 days after the second AZD1222 dose. The receptors originated from an adult who received the AZD1222 COVID-19 vaccine.

This chain connects TRBV7-2 to TRBJ1-2, with unresolved D. V was clipped by 3 bases and J by 4 bases, with 15 bases between them. Germline V gene sequence: CDR1 SGHTA, CDR2 FQGNSA. There are 15 residues in the CDR3. The DNA for the CDR3 is TGTGCCAGCAGCTTGACCCCCGAACCCTCCTATGGCTACACCTTC. Its translation is CASSLTPEPSYGYTF.

J is TRBJ1-3 and V is TRBV18; D uncertain. The V end lost 1 base, the J end lost 4 bases, and 20 bases lay between the germline ends. CDR1 and CDR2 from the germline V gene are KGHSH and LQKENI. The CDR3 has 18 amino acids. Here the CDR3 reads CASSPLSGVSIAGNTIYF. CDR3 DNA sequence: TGTGCCAGCTCACCACTCTCCGGGGTATCCATAGCCGGAAACACCATATATTTT.

The chain is built from TRBV10-3 and TRBJ1-5; D is ambiguous. Germline-derived CDR1 and CDR2 are ENHRY and SYGVKD. There are 11 residues in the CDR3. Trimming took 7 bases from V and 3 from J, leaving 4 bases between them. The CDR3 protein is CAITPNQPQHF. The CDR3 bases are TGTGCCATCACTCCCAATCAGCCCCAGCATTTT.

The CDR3 DNA is TGCGCCAGCAGCCAATCCTCCCCCAGGGACAGGGCTAACTATGGCTACACCTTC. Protein product: CASSQSSPRDRANYGYTF. The chain uses TRBV4-3 and TRBJ1-2, with 9 bases aligning to TRBD1. This CDR3 contains 18 residues. Trimming at V came to 2 bases and at J to 0 bases, leaving 10 bases not matched to a gene. CDR1 and CDR2 (germline): LGHNA, YSLEER.

CDR3 nucleotides: TGCGCCAGCAGCCAAGATCGGGCTAGCGTGGATGAGCAGTTCTTC. Protein: CASSQDRASVDEQFF. The rearrangement uses TRBV4-3 and TRBJ2-1; TRBD2 might be the D (6 bases). The CDR3 totals 15 residues. The germline CDR1 and CDR2 sequences are LGHNA and YSLEER. V was trimmed by 0 bases and J by 8 bases, leaving 14 bases between them.